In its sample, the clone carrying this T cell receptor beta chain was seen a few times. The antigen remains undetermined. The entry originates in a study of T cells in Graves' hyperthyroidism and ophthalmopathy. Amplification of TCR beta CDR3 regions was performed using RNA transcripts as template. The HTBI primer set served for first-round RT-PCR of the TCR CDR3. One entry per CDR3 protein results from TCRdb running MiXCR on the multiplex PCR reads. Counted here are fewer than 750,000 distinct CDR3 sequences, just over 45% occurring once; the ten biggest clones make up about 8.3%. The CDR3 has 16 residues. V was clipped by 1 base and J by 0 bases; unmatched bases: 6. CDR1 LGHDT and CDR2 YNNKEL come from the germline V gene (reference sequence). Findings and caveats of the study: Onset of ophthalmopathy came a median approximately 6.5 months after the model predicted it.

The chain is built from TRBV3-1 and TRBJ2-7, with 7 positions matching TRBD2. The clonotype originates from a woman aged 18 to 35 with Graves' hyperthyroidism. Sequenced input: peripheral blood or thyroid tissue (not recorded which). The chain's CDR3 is CASSQVQRESSYEQYF. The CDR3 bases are TGTGCCAGCAGCCAAGTGCAGCGGGAAAGCTCCTACGAGCAGTACTTC.